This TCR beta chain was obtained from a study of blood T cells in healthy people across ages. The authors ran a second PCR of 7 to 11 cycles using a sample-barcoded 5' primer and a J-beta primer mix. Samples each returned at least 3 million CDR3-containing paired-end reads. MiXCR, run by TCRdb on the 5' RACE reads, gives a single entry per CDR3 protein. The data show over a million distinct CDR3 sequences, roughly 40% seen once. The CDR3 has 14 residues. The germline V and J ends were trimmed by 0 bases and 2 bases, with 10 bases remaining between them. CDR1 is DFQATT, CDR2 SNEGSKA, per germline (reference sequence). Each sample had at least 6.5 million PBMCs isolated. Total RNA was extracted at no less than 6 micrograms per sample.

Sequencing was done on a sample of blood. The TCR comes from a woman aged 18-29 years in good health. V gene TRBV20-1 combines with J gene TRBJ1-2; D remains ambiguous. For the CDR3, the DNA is TGCAGTGCTAGAGATCGATCTCCCAACTATGGCTACACCTTC. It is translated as CSARDRSPNYGYTF.